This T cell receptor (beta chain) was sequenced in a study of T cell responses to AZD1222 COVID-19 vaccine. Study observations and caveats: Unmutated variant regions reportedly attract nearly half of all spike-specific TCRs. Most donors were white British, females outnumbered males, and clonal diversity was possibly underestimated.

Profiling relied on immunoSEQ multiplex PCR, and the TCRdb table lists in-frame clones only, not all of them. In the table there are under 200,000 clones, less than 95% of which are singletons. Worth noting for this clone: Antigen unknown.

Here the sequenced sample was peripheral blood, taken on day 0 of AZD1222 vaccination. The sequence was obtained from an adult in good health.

Here the CDR3 DNA reads TGTGCCATCAGAAAAGGAGAGCCAGATACGCAGTATTTT. Its translation is CAIRKGEPDTQYF. V is TRBV10-3 and J is TRBJ2-3, with D unresolved. The CDR3 loop spans 13 amino acids. V lost 6 bases, J lost 4 bases, and 11 bases lay in between. Germline CDR1 reads ENHRY; CDR2 reads SYGVKD.